Each of the 24 T cell receptor beta chains below was sequenced from the same sample in a study of blood T cell repertoires in COVID-19. The repertoire was sequenced with immunoSEQ multiplex PCR; TCRdb's copy has only in-frame clones and lacks some. Of approximately 220,000 clones in the sample, roughly 80% were seen once. Sample: peripheral blood. These receptors came from a woman over 75 with acute or convalescent COVID-19.

This clone was picked up one time. The genes are TRBV28 and TRBJ1-3, with D possibly matching TRBD1 (5 bases). The CDR3 totals 16 residues. V lost 6 bases and J 3 bases, leaving 18 bases between the germline ends. Germline assignment: CDR1 MDHEN and CDR2 SYDVKM. CDR3 nucleotides: TGTGCCAGCAGCCCCTCCTCGGGGGTGGGTGGAAACACCATATATTTT. This sequence encodes CASSPSSGVGGNTIYF.

The V gene is TRBV24-1, the J gene TRBJ2-1; 8 nucleotides match TRBD2. Germline V CDR1 and CDR2: KGHDR, SFDVKD. V gave up 9 bases and J gave up 4 bases; unmatched junction bases: 4. This CDR3 has 13 amino acids. The DNA for the CDR3 is TGTGCCACCTCTCGGGGGGGGTACAATGAGCAGTTCTTC. Translation gives CATSRGGYNEQFF.

The rearrangement links TRBV27 to TRBJ1-5; 7 positions match TRBD1. From germline, CDR1 is MNHEY and CDR2 SMNVEV (reference sequence). Trimming cost V 6 bases and J 3 bases; bases outside gene matches: 2. The CDR3 consists of 13 residues. The CDR3 here is CASRTGPNQPQHF. The CDR3 coding sequence is TGTGCCAGCAGGACAGGGCCCAATCAGCCCCAGCATTTT.

The chain is built from TRBV7-8 and TRBJ2-2; 9 bases are shared with TRBD1. The CDR3 consists of 16 residues. V lost 0 bases, J lost 5 bases, and 4 bases stayed unmatched. Per the germline V gene, CDR1 is SGHVS and CDR2 is FQNEAQ. The CDR3 nucleotides read TGTGCCAGCAGCTTAGCACAGGGGGCTTCTACCGGGGAGCTGTTTTTT. It translates to CASSLAQGASTGELFF. Full variable domain (missing parts from reference TRBV7-8 and TRBJ2-2): GAGVSQSPRYKVAKRGQDVALRCDPISGHVSLFWYQQALGQGPEFLTYFQNEAQLDKSGLPSDRFFAERPEGSVSTLKIQRTQQEDSAVYLCASSLAQGASTGELFFGEGSRLTVL.

This chain joins TRBV6-2 or TRBV6-3 and TRBJ1-2; TRBD1 might be the D (6 bases). Trimming pared 5 bases from V and 8 bases from J, leaving 12 bases between. Germline V gene data show CDR1 as MNHEY and CDR2 as SVGEGT. CDR3 length equals 12 residues. Written as DNA, the CDR3 is TGTGCCAGCAGTGTGGGACATCGAGGCTACACCTTC. Its protein is CASSVGHRGYTF.

The chain employs TRBV7-3 and TRBJ2-2; 12 nucleotides match TRBD2. There are 16 residues in the CDR3. Trimming removed 4 bases from V and 3 bases from J; junction bases left unmatched: 3. Germline V gene lookup returns CDR1 SGHTA and CDR2 FQGTGA. CDR3 sequence reads: CASSSLAGGDTGELFF. The CDR3 DNA is TGTGCCAGCAGCTCCCTAGCGGGAGGGGACACCGGGGAGCTGTTTTTT.

The chain is built from TRBV5-1 and TRBJ2-5; no clear D gene. This CDR3 comprises 14 residues. Germline CDR1 is SGHRS and CDR2 is YFSETQ. The V end lost 0 bases, the J end lost 5 bases, and 11 bases lay between the germline ends. The CDR3 nucleotides are TGCGCCAGCAGCTTGGTAACCGGGTTGGAGACCCAGTACTTC. Translating gives CASSLVTGLETQYF.

The chain has TRBV4-3 and TRBJ1-1; D is uncertain. Per the germline V gene, CDR1 is LGHNA and CDR2 is YSLEER. Trimming pared 8 bases from V and 0 bases from J, leaving 19 bases between. This CDR3 is 16 amino acids long. The DNA for the CDR3 is TGCGCCAGCTCTCCTGGGAGGCAGATAATGAACACTGAAGCTTTCTTT. It encodes CASSPGRQIMNTEAFF.

The rearrangement joins TRBV5-1 to TRBJ2-3; maybe TRBD2 (7 bases). The CDR3 contains 15 residues. Germline V gene data show CDR1 as SGHRS and CDR2 as YFSETQ. Trimming shortened V by 5 bases and J by 3 bases, and 16 bases separated the two germline ends. In DNA form, the CDR3 reads TGCGCCAGCAGTGTTTGGGGGGGCCCTACAGATACGCAGTATTTT. Translation gives CASSVWGGPTDTQYF.

The chain couples TRBV11-3 to TRBJ2-1, with a possible D match to TRBD2 (5 bases). CDR1 is SGHNT and CDR2 is YENEEA in the germline V gene. The germline V and J ends were trimmed by 0 bases and 8 bases, with 11 bases remaining between them. The CDR3 loop spans 14 amino acids. CDR3 region: CASSLDPASHEQFF. The CDR3, as DNA: TGTGCCAGCAGCTTAGATCCGGCTAGCCATGAGCAGTTCTTC.

Remarks on this clone: Within the sample, other DNA sequences also encode this same CDR3. V is TRBV2 and J is TRBJ1-5, with a possible D match to TRBD1 (5 bases). The CDR3 is 13 amino acids. V shed 5 bases and J shed 5 bases, with 10 bases lying between them. Germline V gene lookup returns CDR1 SNHLY and CDR2 FYNNEI. The CDR3 DNA follows: TGTGCCAGCAGTTCCGACAGAGATCAGCCCCAGCATTTT. Residues: CASSSDRDQPQHF.

The CDR3 protein is CATSVISGGTDTQYF. In DNA form, the CDR3 reads TGTGCCACCAGTGTAATTAGCGGGGGCACAGATACGCAGTATTTT. The chain couples TRBV24-1 to TRBJ2-3; 8 positions agree with TRBD2. Germline V gives CDR1 KGHDR, CDR2 SFDVKD. The CDR3 totals 15 residues. The V and J ends lost 5 bases and 1 base, in that order; junction bases with no gene match: 4.

This clone was counted only a few times. The CDR3 here is CASRDPNTEAFF. The CDR3 DNA follows: TGTGCCAGTCGGGATCCTAACACTGAAGCTTTCTTT. V usage is TRBV6-5 and J usage is TRBJ1-1; no firm D call. Germline CDR1 and CDR2: MNHEY and SVGAGI. The V end was cut by 9 bases, the J end by 2 bases, with 10 bases between. This CDR3 has 12 residues.

The CDR3 loop reads CASSPTGVAGGDPQETQYF. CDR3 sequence (DNA): TGTGCCAGCAGCCCAACTGGGGTAGCGGGGGGGGACCCTCAAGAGACCCAGTACTTC. The V gene is TRBV6-2 or TRBV6-3, the J gene TRBJ2-5; 11 positions agree with TRBD2. In germline, CDR1 is MNHEY, CDR2 SVGEGT. V lost 6 bases, J lost 2 bases, and 17 bases stayed unmatched. This CDR3 is built from 19 residues.

This sequence joins TRBV4-1 and TRBJ2-2, with 8 bases that match TRBD2. CDR1 MGHRA and CDR2 YSYEKL come from the germline V gene. This CDR3 is built from 18 residues. The V segment lost 4 bases and the J segment 1 base; nucleotides outside the gene matches: 11. CDR3 amino acids: CASSRLPSAGGNTGELFF. The CDR3 DNA follows: TGCGCCAGCAGCCGCCTCCCTTCCGCGGGAGGGAACACCGGGGAGCTGTTTTTT.

The chain is built from TRBV3-1 (or the pseudogene TRBV3-2) and TRBJ2-7, with 9 bases that match TRBD2. J was trimmed by 11 bases and V by 3 bases; bases with no gene match: 8. The germline CDR1 and CDR2 sequences are LGHDT and YNNKEL (reference sequence). This CDR3 has 13 amino acids. The CDR3 DNA sequence: TGTGCCAGCAGCCAGGGGCGGACTAGCGACGAGTACTTC. Its protein product is CASSQGRTSDEYF.

This chain uses TRBV9 with TRBJ1-5, with D possibly matching TRBD1 (5 bases). The germline CDR1 and CDR2 sequences are SGDLS and YYNGEE. The CDR3 is 15 residues long. V gave up 0 bases and J gave up 6 bases, with 13 bases separating them. Written as DNA, the CDR3 is TGTGCCAGCAGCGTAGGTGGGGGGGTAGGTCAGCCCCAGCATTTT. Encoded protein: CASSVGGGVGQPQHF.

CDR3 DNA sequence: TGTGCCAGCAGTTCCCAAGGGGGAGGGATTTACGAGCAGTACTTC. This codes for CASSSQGGGIYEQYF. This chain joins TRBV6-2 or TRBV6-3 and TRBJ2-7; tentatively, D is TRBD2 (7 bases). The CDR3 is made up of 15 amino acids. Germline-derived CDR1 and CDR2 are MNHEY and SVGEGT. V was shortened by 4 bases and J by 4 bases, with 17 bases between the two germline ends.

This clone was counted once. The genes are TRBV5-6 and TRBJ1-2; 8 positions agree with TRBD1. The CDR3 totals 18 residues. Trimming cost V 0 bases and J 4 bases; bases outside gene matches: 14. Germline values: CDR1 SGHDT, CDR2 YYEEEE. Here the CDR3 DNA reads TGTGCCAGCAGCTTGGGCTCCGCAGGGGGCAGGCGATCCTATGGCTACACCTTC. Its protein is CASSLGSAGGRRSYGYTF.

The V and J genes are TRBV5-8 and TRBJ1-6; D is perhaps TRBD1 (5 bases). Germline V gene lookup returns CDR1 SGHTS and CDR2 YDEGEE. V shed 2 bases and J shed 13 bases, with 28 bases lying between them. The CDR3 covers 18 residues. CDR3 sequence (DNA): TGTGCCAGCAGCTTTTATCGCCACTCCGGTGGGGTACAGGCTCCCCTCCACTTT. Translating gives CASSFYRHSGGVQAPLHF.

Only one count was recorded for this clone. V usage is TRBV6-5 and J usage is TRBJ1-5, with 7 bases matching TRBD1. CDR3 length: 15 amino acids. Losses at the gene ends were 7 bases for V and 1 base for J; bases not matched to a gene: 7. Germline CDR1 reads MNHEY; CDR2 reads SVGAGI. Written as DNA, the CDR3 is TGTGCCAGCACTCTACAGGGGACCAGCAATCAGCCCCAGCATTTT. Translation: CASTLQGTSNQPQHF.

V and J are TRBV7-2 and TRBJ2-3; D unclear. The CDR3 loop spans 13 amino acids. Germline V gene sequence: CDR1 SGHTA, CDR2 FQGNSA. Trimming left V 6 bases short and J 1 base short, with 8 bases between. DNA of the CDR3: TGTGCCAGCAGTAGATTGGGCACAGATACGCAGTATTTT. Amino acid sequence: CASSRLGTDTQYF.

The V and J genes are TRBV5-8 and TRBJ1-2; 7 nucleotides match TRBD1. Trimming at V came to 1 base and at J to 4 bases, leaving 10 bases not matched to a gene. CDR3 length: 16 amino acids. The V gene's germline CDR1 is SGHTS and CDR2 YDEGEE. CDR3 coding DNA: TGTGCCAGCAGCTTGTTGATTTCAGGGGGAAGCTATGGCTACACCTTC. Its translation: CASSLLISGGSYGYTF.

This chain's CDR3 is CATSRKRTGLGGNTIYF. In nucleotides, the CDR3 is TGTGCCACCAGCAGAAAACGGACAGGTCTGGGTGGAAACACCATATATTTT. This chain connects TRBV15 to TRBJ1-3; 7 nucleotides line up with TRBD1. The germline CDR1 and CDR2 sequences are LNHNV and YYDKDF (reference sequence). V shed 2 bases and J 3 bases; nucleotides not matched to a gene: 10. This CDR3 is built from 17 residues.